This T cell receptor beta chain came from a study of shared clonotypes between healthy human individuals. Regarding the study as a whole: Some clonotypes were shared by all four sorted-subset donors, while others were not shared. The non-shared ones had lower generation probabilities than the shared ones. Represented diversity, genetic and exposure-history alike, was limited by few donors.

The CDR3 has 17 amino acids. In germline, CDR1 is SEHNR, CDR2 FQNEAQ (reference sequence). V was trimmed by 3 bases and J by 0 bases, leaving 18 bases between them. Generated by immunoSEQ multiplex PCR, the TCRdb table keeps only in-frame clones and is missing some. The sample consists of a few million clones, more than 90% of them appearing once. This clone appeared a few times. Its antigen is unknown. All donors were Caucasian adults living in Nashville, Tennessee. The sample was naive CD4+ T cells sorted from blood. The subset here: CD45RA+ positively selected. This receptor was obtained from a man between 18 and 29 years old in good health. J is TRBJ2-7 and V is TRBV7-9; perhaps D is TRBD1 or TRBD2 (5 bases each). CDR3 in amino acids: CASSLGTDAEFSYEQYF. CDR3 nucleotide sequence: TGTGCCAGCAGCTTGGGGACGGACGCTGAATTCTCCTACGAGCAGTACTTC.